This T cell receptor beta chain emerged from a study of T cells in Graves' hyperthyroidism and ophthalmopathy. Study-level background: The authors collected peripheral blood at initial diagnosis, before any treatment.

V shed 5 bases, J shed 5 bases, and the junction held 8 bases outside the gene matches. CDR3 size: 15 residues. Germline values: CDR1 ENHRY, CDR2 SYGVKD. Authors of the study amplified TCR beta CDR3 regions from RNA transcripts. A first-round RT-PCR of the TCR CDR3 used the HTBI primer set. TCRdb reprocessed the multiplex PCR reads via MiXCR and lists one record per CDR3 protein. This table has around 420,000 distinct CDR3 sequences, around a sixth appearing once. This receptor was taken from a young woman with Graves' hyperthyroidism. The chain joins TRBV10-3 to TRBJ2-1, with 8 bases lining up with TRBD2. The sequencing sample was made of blood. The DNA for the CDR3 is TGTGCCATCAGTCCTCCTGGCGGGGGGAACAATGAGCAGTTCTTC. Translated, it gives CAISPPGGGNNEQFF.